Listed below are T cell receptor beta chains from one sample, sequenced in a study of cytomegalovirus exposure and HLA in healthy donors. The repertoire was sequenced with immunoSEQ multiplex PCR; TCRdb's copy has only in-frame clones and lacks some. The sample holds roughly 140,000 clones; roughly 86% are singletons and the top ten take 8.5% to 9.5%. The material sequenced was PBMCs. The origin of the receptors is a man aged 18 to 29 in good health and CMV-seropositive. Each CDR3 is given with its conserved first and last residue. A D gene is named only where the DNA matches it firmly. Only part of the rows carry a size: once, few, many, or a class if the clone is expanded.

clone size: NA; V gene: TRBV6-5; D gene: TRBD1; CDR3 length: 15; J gene: TRBJ1-4; CDR3 protein: CASSPRTGANEKLFF; CDR3 DNA: TGTGCCAGCAGCCCTAGGACAGGAGCTAATGAAAAACTGTTTTTT
clone size: NA; V gene: TRBV9; D gene: TRBD1; CDR3 length: 12; J gene: TRBJ1-2; CDR3 protein: CASSEGAGGYTF; CDR3 DNA: TGTGCCAGCAGCGAGGGGGCTGGTGGCTACACCTTC
clone size: NA; V gene: TRBV7-3; D gene: TRBD2; CDR3 length: 22; J gene: TRBJ2-3; CDR3 protein: CASSSPADLTSGSPTSTDTQYF; CDR3 DNA: TGTGCCAGCAGCTCCCCGGCCGACCTGACTAGCGGGAGCCCAACTAGCACAGATACGCAGTATTTT
clone size: NA; V gene: TRBV19; D gene: TRBD1; CDR3 length: 14; J gene: TRBJ1-6; CDR3 protein: CATWGQAYNSPLHF; CDR3 DNA: TGTGCCACTTGGGGACAGGCCTATAATTCACCCCTCCACTTT
clone size: NA; V gene: TRBV2; D gene: NA; CDR3 length: 12; J gene: TRBJ2-1; CDR3 protein: CASSYRVHEQFF; CDR3 DNA: TGTGCCAGCAGTTACAGGGTCCATGAGCAGTTCTTC
clone size: NA; V gene: TRBV5-4; D gene: NA; CDR3 length: 14; J gene: TRBJ1-1; CDR3 protein: CASSRATANTEAFF; CDR3 DNA: TGTGCCAGCAGCAGAGCGACCGCGAACACTGAAGCTTTCTTT
clone size: once; V gene: TRBV27; D gene: NA; CDR3 length: 16; J gene: TRBJ2-1; CDR3 protein: CASSLSVGSSYNEQFF; CDR3 DNA: TGTGCCAGCAGTTTATCTGTCGGGAGCTCCTACAATGAGCAGTTCTTC
clone size: NA; V gene: TRBV14; D gene: TRBD1; CDR3 length: 15; J gene: TRBJ1-2; CDR3 protein: CASSQVPGQGMGYTF; CDR3 DNA: TGTGCCAGCAGCCAAGTTCCGGGACAGGGGATGGGCTACACCTTC
clone size: NA; V gene: TRBV5-1; D gene: NA; CDR3 length: 14; J gene: TRBJ1-3; CDR3 protein: CASSLALDGNTIYF; CDR3 DNA: TGCGCCAGCAGCTTGGCCCTAGACGGAAACACCATATATTTT
clone size: NA; V gene: TRBV7-9; D gene: TRBD1; CDR3 length: 15; J gene: TRBJ2-7; CDR3 protein: CASSPSGTGDYEQYF; CDR3 DNA: TGTGCCAGCAGCCCCTCCGGGACAGGGGATTACGAGCAGTACTTC
clone size: NA; V gene: TRBV5-1; D gene: TRBD2; CDR3 length: 15; J gene: TRBJ2-1; CDR3 protein: CASSLGLARRNEQFF; CDR3 DNA: TGCGCCAGCAGCTTGGGACTAGCGCGAAGAAATGAGCAGTTCTTC
clone size: NA; V gene: TRBV19; D gene: TRBD1; CDR3 length: 15; J gene: TRBJ2-7; CDR3 protein: CASSIPGTASYEQYF; CDR3 DNA: TGTGCCAGTAGTATCCCCGGGACAGCATCCTACGAGCAGTACTTC
clone size: NA; V gene: TRBV13; D gene: NA; CDR3 length: 15; J gene: TRBJ2-3; CDR3 protein: CASSLYLARTDTQYF; CDR3 DNA: TGTGCCAGCAGCTTATACCTAGCGCGCACAGATACGCAGTATTTT
clone size: NA; V gene: TRBV29-1; D gene: NA; CDR3 length: 12; J gene: TRBJ2-5; CDR3 protein: CSVERSQETQYF; CDR3 DNA: TGCAGCGTTGAACGCAGCCAAGAGACCCAGTACTTC
clone size: NA; V gene: TRBV13; D gene: NA; CDR3 length: 15; J gene: TRBJ1-1; CDR3 protein: CASSSSETGNTEAFF; CDR3 DNA: TGTGCCAGCAGCTCCTCTGAGACAGGGAACACTGAAGCTTTCTTT
clone size: few; V gene: TRBV10-3; D gene: NA; CDR3 length: 14; J gene: TRBJ2-4; CDR3 protein: CAISQEGAKNIQYF; CDR3 DNA: TGTGCCATCAGCCAGGAGGGAGCCAAAAACATTCAGTACTTC
clone size: once; V gene: TRBV4-1; D gene: TRBD2; CDR3 length: 18; J gene: TRBJ2-1; CDR3 protein: CASSQVQKGSGTDNEQFF; CDR3 DNA: TGCGCCAGCAGCCAAGTTCAAAAAGGTAGCGGGACCGACAATGAGCAGTTCTTC
clone size: NA; V gene: TRBV7-2; D gene: NA; CDR3 length: 17; J gene: TRBJ1-5; CDR3 protein: CASSSDVPRGSNQPQHF; CDR3 DNA: TGTGCCAGCAGCTCGGACGTTCCACGGGGTAGCAATCAGCCCCAGCATTTT
clone size: NA; V gene: TRBV2; D gene: TRBD2; CDR3 length: 18; J gene: TRBJ2-5; CDR3 protein: CASSGLAGGPNFIETQYF; CDR3 DNA: TGTGCCAGCAGCGGACTAGCGGGAGGGCCGAATTTTATAGAGACCCAGTACTTC
clone size: NA; V gene: TRBV5-5; D gene: NA; CDR3 length: 14; J gene: TRBJ2-3; CDR3 protein: CASSTAGETDTQYF; CDR3 DNA: TGTGCCAGCAGTACGGCAGGGGAAACGGATACGCAGTATTTT
clone size: NA; V gene: TRBV9; D gene: NA; CDR3 length: 16; J gene: TRBJ1-1; CDR3 protein: CASSVGSAGGGTEAFF; CDR3 DNA: TGTGCCAGCAGCGTAGGTTCAGCTGGGGGGGGCACTGAAGCTTTCTTT
clone size: NA; V gene: TRBV11-2; D gene: TRBD1; CDR3 length: 13; J gene: TRBJ1-2; CDR3 protein: CASSLGQGVGYTF; CDR3 DNA: TGTGCCAGCAGCCTCGGACAGGGGGTCGGCTACACCTTC
clone size: NA; V gene: TRBV5-4; D gene: TRBD1; CDR3 length: 15; J gene: TRBJ2-7; CDR3 protein: CASSLAGTGSYEQYF; CDR3 DNA: TGTGCCAGCAGCTTGGCCGGGACAGGCTCCTACGAGCAGTACTTC
clone size: NA; V gene: TRBV15; D gene: NA; CDR3 length: 14; J gene: TRBJ1-5; CDR3 protein: CATSRDPSGQPQHF; CDR3 DNA: TGTGCCACCAGCAGAGATCCTTCGGGTCAGCCCCAGCATTTT